These 5 T cell receptor beta chains originate from one sample sequenced in a study of blood T cell repertoires in COVID-19. Here immunoSEQ multiplex PCR was the method, and the copy in TCRdb shows in-frame clones only, minus some. The table records around 250,000 clones, 85% to 90% of them present only once. Specimen: PBMCs or T cells enriched from blood (not recorded which). These receptors originate from a woman between 50 and 59 years old who had recovered from COVID-19.

The gene calls are TRBV7-2 and TRBJ1-1, with a tentative D call TRBD1 (6 bases). Germline assignment: CDR1 SGHTA and CDR2 FQGNSA. With 2 bases removed from V and 4 bases from J, the gap between germline ends came to 8 bases. This CDR3 is 13 amino acids long. Here the CDR3 DNA reads TGTGCCAGCAGCTTACAGGGGCTCACTGAAGCTTTCTTT. It specifies CASSLQGLTEAFF.

This clone was observed once. The J gene is TRBJ1-3, the V gene TRBV10-3, with D perhaps matching TRBD1 (6 bases). Germline assignment: CDR1 ENHRY and CDR2 SYGVKD. The CDR3 is 14 residues long. V shed 6 bases and J shed 8 bases, with 17 bases lying between them. The CDR3 region has the DNA TGTGCCATCAGGCAACAGGGCTCCGGGGACACCATATATTTT. This encodes CAIRQQGSGDTIYF.

This clone occurred a few times. The chain is built from TRBV3-1 (or the pseudogene TRBV3-2) and TRBJ2-1; D possibly corresponds to TRBD2 (6 bases). V was pared by 0 bases and J by 6 bases, with 15 bases between. This CDR3 is built from 16 residues. Germline V CDR1 and CDR2: LGHDT, YNNKEL (reference sequence). CDR3 coding DNA: TGTGCCAGCAGCCAAGATTTGGCGGGACTCTCCAATGAGCAGTTCTTC. Its translation is CASSQDLAGLSNEQFF.

The rearrangement links TRBV18 to TRBJ2-2, with TRBD1 matching over 7 bases. V lost 3 bases, J lost 3 bases, and 10 bases stayed unmatched. CDR3 size: 17 residues. CDR1 is KGHSH, CDR2 LQKENI, per germline. CDR3 residues: CASSPAYRGSDTGELFF. CDR3 DNA: TGTGCCAGCTCACCGGCGTACAGGGGTTCGGACACCGGGGAGCTGTTTTTT.

The rearrangement uses TRBV30 and TRBJ1-4, with unresolved D. Germline lookup yields CDR1 GTSNPN and CDR2 SVGIG (reference sequence). This CDR3 contains 13 residues. Trimming shortened V by 4 bases and J by 7 bases, and 13 bases separated the two germline ends. CDR3 bases: TGTGCCTGGATGGCGGGTTGGAGTGAAAAACTGTTTTTT. Amino acids: CAWMAGWSEKLFF.